The entry below describes one TCR beta chain. CDR3 length: 14 amino acids. Germline assignment: CDR1 SNHLY and CDR2 FYNNEI. Trimming shortened V by 6 bases and J by 1 base, and 11 bases separated the two germline ends. The protocol was immunoSEQ multiplex PCR, while the TCRdb copy is restricted to in-frame clones and leaves out a portion. In the table there are around 450,000 clones, 85% to 90% of which are singletons. The record originates from a study of blood T cell repertoires in COVID-19. Study at large: The United States, Italy and Spain were the sources of the acute and convalescent COVID-19 samples. PBMCs, B-cell-depleted T cells, or T cells provided the cDNA or gDNA that made up the material.

The source is a woman in her twenties or thirties with acute or convalescent COVID-19. The sequencing sample was made of peripheral blood. V gene TRBV2 combines with J gene TRBJ2-3; D perhaps matches TRBD2 (6 bases). The CDR3 DNA is TGTGCCAGCAGGGGCGGGGCGGGCACAGATACGCAGTATTTT. It encodes CASRGGAGTDTQYF.